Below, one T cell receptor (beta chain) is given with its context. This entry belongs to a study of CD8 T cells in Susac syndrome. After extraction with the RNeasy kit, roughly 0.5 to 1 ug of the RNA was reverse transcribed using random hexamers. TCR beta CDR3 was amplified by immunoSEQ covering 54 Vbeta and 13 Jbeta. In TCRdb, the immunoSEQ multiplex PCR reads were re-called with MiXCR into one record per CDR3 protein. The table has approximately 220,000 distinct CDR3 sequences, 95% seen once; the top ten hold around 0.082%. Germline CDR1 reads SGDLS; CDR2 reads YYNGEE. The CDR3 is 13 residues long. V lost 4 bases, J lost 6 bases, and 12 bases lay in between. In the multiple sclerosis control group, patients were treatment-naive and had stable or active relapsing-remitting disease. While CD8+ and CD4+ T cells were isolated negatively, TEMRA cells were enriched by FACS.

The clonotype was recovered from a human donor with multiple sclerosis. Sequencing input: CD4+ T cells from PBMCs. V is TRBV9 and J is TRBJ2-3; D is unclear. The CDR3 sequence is CASSNPGADTQYF. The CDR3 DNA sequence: TGTGCCAGCAGCAACCCTGGCGCTGATACGCAGTATTTT.